Each of the 27 T cell receptor beta chains below was sequenced from the same sample in a study of T cell changes during pregnancy in multiple sclerosis. Some clones are missing from TCRdb's copy, which holds only in-frame ones; the method was immunoSEQ multiplex PCR. The sample holds about 74,000 clones, roughly nine tenths seen once. Sequencing used peripheral blood, obtained before pregnancy. These receptors all stem from a female donor with multiple sclerosis, enrolled in a pregnancy study.

The chain joins TRBV10-3 to TRBJ2-7; tentatively, D is TRBD2 (6 bases). The CDR3 totals 14 residues. Germline assignment: CDR1 ENHRY and CDR2 SYGVKD. The V gene lost 6 bases and the J gene lost 2 bases, with 14 bases spanning the gap. Here the CDR3 reads CAISTTGGAYEQYF. The CDR3 coding sequence is TGTGCCATCAGCACTACTGGAGGGGCCTACGAGCAGTACTTC.

The chain combines TRBV4-3 with TRBJ2-7, with TRBD1 identical over 8 bases. This CDR3 region has 13 residues. The germline V gene encodes CDR1 LGHNA and CDR2 YSLEER. V was clipped by 3 bases and J by 7 bases; unmatched bases: 5. In DNA, the CDR3 is TGCGCCAGCAGCCAGATGACAGGGGAGGAGCAGTACTTC. Its protein is CASSQMTGEEQYF.

The chain is built from TRBV13 and TRBJ1-2; no clear D. V was pared by 5 bases and J by 8 bases, with 15 bases between. Germline-derived CDR1 and CDR2 are PRHDT and FYEKMQ (reference sequence). The CDR3 totals 13 residues. CDR3 sequence: CASSLGRVGGYTF. CDR3 coding DNA: TGTGCCAGCAGCCTCGGGAGGGTGGGAGGCTACACCTTC.

This clone has only one observation. The rearrangement uses TRBV5-1 and TRBJ2-6, with TRBD2 identical over 15 bases. This CDR3 is 20 amino acids long. The trim removed 0 bases at V and 1 base at J, leaving 5 bases unmatched. Germline assignment: CDR1 SGHRS and CDR2 YFSETQ. The CDR3 bases are TGCGCCAGCAGCTTGGTTTCGGGGACTAGCGGGAGGTCTGGGGCCAACGTCCTGACTTTC. Translation: CASSLVSGTSGRSGANVLTF.

The chain recombines TRBV7-2 with TRBJ2-2, with 8 bases identical to TRBD1. The junction had 16 bases not matched to a gene; V was cut back by 7 bases and J by 3 bases. This CDR3 is 18 amino acids long. Germline CDR1 SGHTA, CDR2 FQGNSA. CDR3 nucleotides: TGTGCCAGCATAATCCCTCTAGGCAGGACAGGGTACACCGGGGAGCTGTTTTTT. Translation gives CASIIPLGRTGYTGELFF. The full variable domain, its missing parts supplied by reference TRBV7-2 and TRBJ2-2, is GAGVSQSPSNKVTEKGKDVELRCDPISGHTALYWYRQSLGQGLEFLIYFQGNSAPDKSGLPSDRFSAERTGGSVSTLTIQRTQQEDSAVYLCASIIPLGRTGYTGELFFGEGSRLTVL.

As to this clone: Germline and junction disagree at one end, which may indicate a read error. CDR3 amino acids: CASSLEVERSAPSRF. The CDR3 DNA reads as TGTGCCAGCAGCTTGGAAGTCGAACGGAGTGCTCCTTCACGCTTC. This chain links TRBV5-6 with TRBJ1-2, with D uncertain. The CDR3 has 15 amino acids. Germline CDR1 SGHDT, CDR2 YYEEEE.

The J gene is TRBJ2-6, the V gene TRBV5-1, with TRBD1 as a possible D gene (6 bases). There are 15 residues in the CDR3. With 4 bases removed from V and 4 bases from J, the gap between germline ends came to 12 bases. CDR1 is SGHRS and CDR2 is YFSETQ in the germline V gene. The CDR3 here is CASSQDSPGANVLTF. DNA for the CDR3: TGCGCCAGCAGCCAGGACAGCCCCGGGGCCAACGTCCTGACTTTC.

The V gene is TRBV7-3, the J gene TRBJ2-2; 15 bases fit TRBD2. This CDR3 is built from 18 residues. Germline loops: CDR1 SGHTA, CDR2 FQGTGA. Trimming took 4 bases from V and 3 from J; bases not matched to a gene: 6. CDR3 residues: CASSSRTSGGADTGELFF. The DNA of the CDR3 is TGTGCCAGCAGCTCCCGGACTAGCGGGGGGGCCGACACCGGGGAGCTGTTTTTT.

The rearrangement links TRBV29-1 to TRBJ2-2; D is unresolved. There are 13 residues in the CDR3. From germline, CDR1 is SQVTM and CDR2 ANQGSEA. CDR3 sequence: CSATPRNTGELFF. The DNA for the CDR3 is TGCAGTGCAACCCCCAGGAACACCGGGGAGCTGTTTTTT.

V usage is TRBV27 and J usage is TRBJ1-2; 7 bases are shared with TRBD1. This CDR3 has 17 amino acids. The V gene's germline CDR1 is MNHEY and CDR2 SMNVEV (reference sequence). V lost 4 bases to trimming and J lost 1 base; unmatched junction nucleotides: 12. The CDR3 sequence is CASSWRISGDSNYGYTF. The CDR3 DNA reads as TGTGCCAGCAGTTGGAGGATTAGTGGGGACAGTAACTATGGCTACACCTTC.

The chain is built from TRBV5-6 and TRBJ2-1; 7 nucleotides agree with TRBD1. Per germline, CDR1 SGHDT and CDR2 YYEEEE. The V gene end was trimmed by 0 bases and the J gene end by 6 bases; junction bases not matched to a gene: 9. The CDR3 extends over 16 amino acids. The CDR3 reads CASSLAGTADSNEQFF. CDR3 DNA: TGTGCCAGCAGCTTGGCGGGGACAGCAGACTCCAATGAGCAGTTCTTC.

This clone was observed a handful of times. The chain joins TRBV14 to TRBJ1-6; perhaps TRBD1 as D (5 bases). The germline V and J ends were trimmed by 1 base and 9 bases, with 13 bases remaining between them. The germline V gene has CDR1 SGHDN and CDR2 FVKESK. The CDR3 runs 15 residues. CDR3 residues: CASSQGRVPISPLHF. The CDR3 DNA reads TGTGCCAGCAGCCAAGGCAGGGTTCCCATTTCACCCCTCCACTTT.

The CDR3 DNA reads as TGTGCCAGCAGCCAGGACCGGGACTACCCCTCCTACGAGCAGTACTTC. Its protein product is CASSQDRDYPSYEQYF. The V call is TRBV9, the J call TRBJ2-7, with 7 bases fitting TRBD2. CDR1 and CDR2 (germline): SGDLS, YYNGEE. The CDR3 sequence is 16 residues long. V trimming: 4 bases; J trimming: 0 bases; junction bases outside the gene matches: 10. Complete variable domain (other parts from reference TRBV9 and TRBJ2-7): DSGVTQTPKHLITATGQRVTLRCSPRSGDLSVYWYQQSLDQGLQFLIQYYNGEERAKGNILERFSAQQFPDLHSELNLSSLELGDSALYFCASSQDRDYPSYEQYFGPGTRLTVT.

This chain joins TRBV7-2 and TRBJ1-4, with 9 nucleotides matching TRBD1. The germline gives CDR1 SGHTA, CDR2 FQGNSA. The CDR3 spans 15 residues. J was trimmed by 8 bases and V by 2 bases; bases with no gene match: 6. CDR3 amino acids: CASSLQGQGPEKLFF. The CDR3 DNA follows: TGTGCCAGCAGCTTACAAGGACAGGGGCCGGAAAAACTGTTTTTT.

The CDR3 sequence is CASRPGTVYGYTF. In DNA, the CDR3 is TGTGCCAGCAGACCCGGGACAGTCTATGGCTACACCTTC. V usage is TRBV6-5 and J usage is TRBJ1-2; TRBD1 matches 7 bases. In germline, CDR1 is MNHEY, CDR2 SVGAGI. V shed 6 bases, J shed 4 bases, and the junction held 5 bases outside the gene matches. The CDR3 length is 13 residues.

J is TRBJ2-2 and V is TRBV4-2; tentatively, D is TRBD2 (6 bases). In germline, CDR1 is LGHNA, CDR2 YNFKEQ. The CDR3 length is 12 residues. Trimming pared 6 bases from V and 6 bases from J, leaving 8 bases between. In DNA, the CDR3 is TGTGCCAGCAGAGGAGGGCCCGGGGAGCTGTTTTTT. Its translation is CASRGGPGELFF.

The chain has TRBV10-3 and TRBJ1-1, with 8 bases fitting TRBD1. V lost 7 bases, J lost 1 base, and 5 bases stayed unmatched. Germline values: CDR1 ENHRY, CDR2 SYGVKD. There are 14 residues in the CDR3. The CDR3 loop is CAITLTGENTEAFF. For the CDR3, the DNA is TGTGCCATCACACTGACAGGGGAGAACACTGAAGCTTTCTTT.

This chain uses TRBV6-4 with TRBJ1-4; D is undetermined. CDR3 length: 17 residues. In germline, CDR1 is MRHNA, CDR2 SNTAGT. V dropped 6 bases and J dropped 1 base, with 18 bases sitting between them. As DNA, the CDR3 is TGTGCCAGCAGCGGTCGAGACACCCTTAAAACTAATGAAAAACTGTTTTTT. Its protein is CASSGRDTLKTNEKLFF.

This sequence joins TRBV7-9 and TRBJ2-5; no clear D. The CDR3 covers 15 residues. The V end was cut by 5 bases, the J end by 3 bases, with 16 bases between. The germline CDR1 and CDR2 sequences are SEHNR and FQNEAQ (reference sequence). This CDR3 is CASSPQPGLKETQYF. The CDR3 DNA sequence: TGTGCCAGCAGCCCCCAGCCCGGGTTAAAAGAGACCCAGTACTTC.

The V gene is TRBV2, the J gene TRBJ2-3; TRBD1 agrees at 7 bases. Germline CDR1 is SNHLY and CDR2 is FYNNEI. The V and J ends lost 7 bases and 1 base, in that order; junction bases with no gene match: 2. The length of the CDR3 is 13 residues. The CDR3 protein is CASNGQGTDTQYF. The CDR3 region has the DNA TGTGCCAGCAACGGACAGGGCACAGATACGCAGTATTTT.

Concerning this clone: This specimen includes other DNA sequences encoding the same CDR3. The gene calls are TRBV5-1 and TRBJ2-5; 7 bases agree with TRBD1. Losses at the gene ends were 4 bases for V and 0 bases for J; bases not matched to a gene: 3. The CDR3 contains 14 residues. Per germline, CDR1 SGHRS and CDR2 YFSETQ. The CDR3 reads CASSPGQYQETQYF. DNA for the CDR3: TGCGCCAGCAGCCCGGGACAGTACCAAGAGACCCAGTACTTC.

V and J are TRBV4-2 and TRBJ2-1; TRBD2 aligns across 9 bases. V lost 0 bases to trimming and J lost 0 bases; unmatched junction nucleotides: 12. Germline V gene data show CDR1 as LGHNA and CDR2 as YNFKEQ. The CDR3 loop spans 20 amino acids. The CDR3 DNA is TGTGCCAGCAGCCAAGATGGGGCGCCTAGCGGGATGATCTCCTACAATGAGCAGTTCTTC. Amino acids: CASSQDGAPSGMISYNEQFF.

This chain connects TRBV7-2 to TRBJ2-5; possibly TRBD1 for D (5 bases). The germline V gene encodes CDR1 SGHTA and CDR2 FQGNSA. The V end lost 3 bases, the J end lost 5 bases, and 10 bases lay between the germline ends. There are 13 residues in the CDR3. DNA for the CDR3: TGTGCCAGCAGCTTTTGGGGCCGGGAGACCCAGTACTTC. This codes for CASSFWGRETQYF. The full variable domain, its missing parts supplied by reference TRBV7-2 and TRBJ2-5, is GAGVSQSPSNKVTEKGKDVELRCDPISGHTALYWYRQSLGQGLEFLIYFQGNSAPDKSGLPSDRFSAERTGGSVSTLTIQRTQQEDSAVYLCASSFWGRETQYFGPGTRLLVL.

V is TRBV5-1 and J is TRBJ2-2; the D gene is possibly TRBD1 (5 bases). The length of the CDR3 is 15 residues. Trimming cost V 1 base and J 2 bases, with 9 bases left between them. CDR1 is SGHRS, CDR2 YFSETQ, per germline. For the CDR3, the DNA is TGCGCCAGCAGCTTGTACGACAGAAACACCGGGGAGCTGTTTTTT. It yields the protein CASSLYDRNTGELFF.

V usage is TRBV30 and J usage is TRBJ1-2; D perhaps matches TRBD1 (6 bases). Trimming left V 2 bases short and J 13 bases short, with 14 bases between. This CDR3 spans 11 amino acids. The germline V gene has CDR1 GTSNPN and CDR2 SVGIG (reference sequence). The CDR3 DNA reads as TGTGCCTGGAGTCCCCTTCAGGGGTCCACCTTC. Translation gives CAWSPLQGSTF. The full variable domain, its missing parts supplied by reference TRBV30 and TRBJ1-2, is SQTIHQWPATLVQPVGSPLSLECTVEGTSNPNLYWYRQAAGRGLQLLFYSVGIGQISSEVPQNLSASRPQDRQFILSSKKLLLSDSGFYLCAWSPLQGSTFGSGTRLTVV.

The sample holds one count of this clone. This chain's CDR3 is CASSVPGGEGNTGELFF. The CDR3, as DNA: TGTGCCAGCAGCGTCCCGGGGGGAGAAGGGAACACCGGGGAGCTGTTTTTT. The gene calls are TRBV9 and TRBJ2-2; 7 nucleotides match TRBD2. The V and J ends lost 2 bases and 1 base, in that order; junction bases with no gene match: 8. Germline-derived CDR1 and CDR2 are SGDLS and YYNGEE. The CDR3 runs 17 residues.

The chain combines TRBV7-6 with TRBJ1-5, with a weak D call TRBD1 (5 bases). The germline gives CDR1 SGHVS, CDR2 FNYEAQ. The CDR3 has 15 residues. Trimming took off 2 bases at V and 3 bases at J, with 11 bases between the two ends. CDR3 amino acids: CASSLWIGVNQPQHF. The CDR3, as DNA: TGTGCCAGCAGCTTATGGATAGGGGTCAATCAGCCCCAGCATTTT.